This entry lists 15 T cell receptor beta chains sequenced from one sample in a study of shared clonotypes between healthy human individuals. Generated by immunoSEQ multiplex PCR, the TCRdb table keeps only in-frame clones and is missing some. Here the sample spans 2,100,000 or so clones, roughly 95% being singletons. Sequenced: naive CD4+ T cells sorted from blood. Indicated subset: CD45RA+ positively selected. All receptors come from a man in his late teens or twenties in good health.

The CDR3 coding sequence is TGTGCCAGCAGCGGTGCAGGGACAGTCTTTTACGAGCAGTACTTC. The encoded protein is CASSGAGTVFYEQYF. The chain is built from TRBV5-6 and TRBJ2-7; 7 bases line up with TRBD1. There are 15 residues in the CDR3. The germline V gene has CDR1 SGHDT and CDR2 YYEEEE. The V and J ends lost 4 bases and 4 bases, in that order; junction bases with no gene match: 11.

This clone was detected once. The chain uses TRBV6-6 and TRBJ2-7, with 8 bases matching TRBD1. The CDR3 spans 13 residues. V was clipped by 6 bases and J by 4 bases; unmatched bases: 5. Germline V gene lookup returns CDR1 MNHNY and CDR2 SVGAGI (reference sequence). The CDR3 protein is CASRDREQYEQYF. The CDR3 DNA reads as TGTGCCAGCAGGGACAGGGAGCAGTACGAGCAGTACTTC.

The genes are TRBV5-1 and TRBJ2-5; 7 nucleotides match TRBD1. The CDR3 has 15 residues. The V gene end was trimmed by 4 bases and the J gene end by 1 base; junction bases not matched to a gene: 7. CDR1 is SGHRS and CDR2 is YFSETQ in the germline V gene. The CDR3 here is CASSIGTAGQETQYF. CDR3 sequence (DNA): TGCGCCAGCAGCATCGGGACAGCTGGCCAAGAGACCCAGTACTTC.

The count of this clone is one. V is TRBV7-2 and J is TRBJ1-5; 8 positions agree with TRBD1. Germline CDR1 SGHTA, CDR2 FQGNSA. The CDR3 sequence is 13 residues long. The V and J ends lost 5 bases and 7 bases, in that order; junction bases with no gene match: 4. CDR3 sequence (DNA): TGTGCCAGCAGCAACGACAGGGGCCAGCCCCAGCATTTT. Its protein product is CASSNDRGQPQHF.

The genes are TRBV29-1 and TRBJ2-3; the match to TRBD2 covers 11 bases. With 6 bases clipped from V and 2 bases from J, the junction kept 7 bases outside the gene matches. This CDR3 region has 15 residues. Germline CDR1 reads SQVTM; CDR2 reads ANQGSEA. CDR3 DNA: TGCAGCGTGAAAGGGACTAGCGGAAACACAGATACGCAGTATTTT. Translating gives CSVKGTSGNTDTQYF.

Notes on this clone: This sample includes further DNA sequences coding for the same CDR3. The chain has TRBV6-5 and TRBJ1-2; possibly TRBD1 for D (5 bases). The CDR3 extends over 13 amino acids. V dropped 0 bases and J dropped 3 bases, with 5 bases sitting between them. Per the germline V gene, CDR1 is MNHEY and CDR2 is SVGAGI. As DNA, the CDR3 is TGTGCCAGCAGTTACTCCAGGGACTATGGCTACACCTTC. Translating it yields CASSYSRDYGYTF.

The rearrangement joins TRBV5-1 to TRBJ2-1; D is uncertain. V shed 1 base and J shed 3 bases, with 11 bases lying between them. The CDR3 runs to 15 residues. CDR1 and CDR2 (germline): SGHRS, YFSETQ. The CDR3 region is CASSLPRQDYNEQFF. The CDR3 DNA reads as TGCGCCAGCAGCTTGCCCCGACAAGACTACAATGAGCAGTTCTTC.

The chain is built from TRBV5-1 and TRBJ2-5, with TRBD2 matching over 8 bases. CDR1 is SGHRS and CDR2 is YFSETQ in the germline V gene. V gave up 0 bases and J gave up 2 bases; unmatched junction bases: 9. CDR3 length: 17 amino acids. This CDR3 is CASSLGDLAGTQETQYF. CDR3 nucleotide sequence: TGCGCCAGCAGCTTGGGGGATTTAGCGGGAACACAAGAGACCCAGTACTTC.

The rearrangement links TRBV5-1 to TRBJ1-1; D uncertain. CDR1 is SGHRS, CDR2 YFSETQ, per germline. This CDR3 is built from 13 residues. V lost 0 bases and J 11 bases, leaving 14 bases between the germline ends. The CDR3 DNA reads as TGCGCCAGCAGCTTGGAACAGCCGATAGGGGCTTTCTTT. Translating gives CASSLEQPIGAFF.

Of note for this clone: Other DNA variants within this sample encode the same CDR3. The gene calls are TRBV28 and TRBJ1-1; the D is unclear. Germline V lookup: CDR1 MDHEN, CDR2 SYDVKM. This CDR3 has 14 residues. V was shortened by 1 base and J by 2 bases, with 8 bases between the two germline ends. CDR3 in DNA: TGTGCCAGCAGTTTATCTCGGGGAAACACTGAAGCTTTCTTT. This gives the protein CASSLSRGNTEAFF.

This clone is a singleton in its sample. The rearrangement joins TRBV2 to TRBJ1-5, with a weak D call TRBD1 (5 bases). The CDR3 length is 13 residues. Germline CDR1 reads SNHLY; CDR2 reads FYNNEI. For the CDR3, the DNA is TGTGCATCGCTGCAGGGCCTTAATCAGCCCCAGCATTTT. Translated: CASLQGLNQPQHF.

The genes are TRBV5-6 and TRBJ2-3; D might be TRBD1 (6 bases). V dropped 3 bases and J dropped 1 base, with 12 bases sitting between them. The CDR3 contains 15 residues. The germline gives CDR1 SGHDT, CDR2 YYEEEE. CDR3 sequence: CASSSTGTRTDTQYF. CDR3 nucleotides: TGTGCCAGCAGCTCGACCGGGACACGCACAGATACGCAGTATTTT. Complete variable domain (other parts from reference TRBV5-6 and TRBJ2-3): DAGVTQSPTHLIKTRGQQVTLRCSPKSGHDTVSWYQQALGQGPQFIFQYYEEEERQRGNFPDRFSGHQFPNYSSELNVNALLLGDSALYLCASSSTGTRTDTQYFGPGTRLTVL.

Worth noting for this clone: The DNA is left out, because the CDR3 cannot be placed on it with certainty; the CDR3 is given as TCRdb lists it. The V and J genes are TRBV5-6 and TRBJ2-6; TRBD1 is the table's D call, not checked against the DNA. Germline V gene data show CDR1 as SGHDT and CDR2 as YYEEEE. The CDR3 spans 17 amino acids, including both terminal residues. The CDR3: CASSFGPGQGGANVLTF.

On this clone itself: The sample contains more than one DNA sequence encoding this CDR3. V usage is TRBV30 and J usage is TRBJ2-2; D is ambiguous. Germline V gene lookup returns CDR1 GTSNPN and CDR2 SVGIG (reference sequence). The CDR3 contains 13 residues. The ends were cut back, 2 bases at V and 1 base at J, with 5 bases in the middle. In nucleotides, the CDR3 is TGTGCCTGGAGTTTAGTGAACACCGGGGAGCTGTTTTTT. Amino acid sequence: CAWSLVNTGELFF.

The chain uses TRBV30 and TRBJ1-6, with D unclear. Trimming stripped 0 bases from V and 10 bases from J, with 13 bases between. Looked up from germline, CDR1 is GTSNPN and CDR2 is SVGIG (reference sequence). The CDR3 consists of 14 residues. CDR3 in DNA: TGTGCCTGGAGTGTATTATGGGGTATCTCACCCCTCCACTTT. Its protein is CAWSVLWGISPLHF.